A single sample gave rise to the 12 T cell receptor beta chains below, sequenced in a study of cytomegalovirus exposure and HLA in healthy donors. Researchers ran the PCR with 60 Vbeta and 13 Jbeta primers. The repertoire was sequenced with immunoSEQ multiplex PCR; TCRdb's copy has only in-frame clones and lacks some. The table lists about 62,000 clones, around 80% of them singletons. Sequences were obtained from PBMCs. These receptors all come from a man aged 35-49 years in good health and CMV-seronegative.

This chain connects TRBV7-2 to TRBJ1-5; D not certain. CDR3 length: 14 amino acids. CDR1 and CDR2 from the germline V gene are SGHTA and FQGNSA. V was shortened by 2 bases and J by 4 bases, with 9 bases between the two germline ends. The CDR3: CASSLFGGNQPQHF. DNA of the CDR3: TGTGCCAGCAGCTTATTTGGCGGGAATCAGCCCCAGCATTTT. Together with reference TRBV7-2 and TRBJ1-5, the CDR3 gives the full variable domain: GAGVSQSPSNKVTEKGKDVELRCDPISGHTALYWYRQSLGQGLEFLIYFQGNSAPDKSGLPSDRFSAERTGGSVSTLTIQRTQQEDSAVYLCASSLFGGNQPQHFGDGTRLSIL.

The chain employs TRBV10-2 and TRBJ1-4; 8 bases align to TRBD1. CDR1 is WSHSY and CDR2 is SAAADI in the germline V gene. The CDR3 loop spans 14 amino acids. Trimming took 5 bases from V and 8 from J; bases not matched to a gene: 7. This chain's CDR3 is CASSSPDRGEKLFF. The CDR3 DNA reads TGCGCCAGCAGTTCCCCAGACAGGGGAGAAAAACTGTTTTTT.

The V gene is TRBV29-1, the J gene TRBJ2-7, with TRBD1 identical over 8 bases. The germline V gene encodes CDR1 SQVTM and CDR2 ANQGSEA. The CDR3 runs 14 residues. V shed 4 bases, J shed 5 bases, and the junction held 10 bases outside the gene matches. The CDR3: CSVVSVQGAHEQYF. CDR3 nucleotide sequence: TGCAGCGTTGTAAGTGTGCAGGGGGCGCACGAGCAGTACTTC.

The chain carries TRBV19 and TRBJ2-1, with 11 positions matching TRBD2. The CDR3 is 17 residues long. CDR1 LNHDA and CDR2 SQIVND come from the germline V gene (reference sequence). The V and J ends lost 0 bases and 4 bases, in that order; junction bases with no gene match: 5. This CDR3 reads CASSIDWGTSGYNEQFF. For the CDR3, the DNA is TGTGCCAGTAGTATAGATTGGGGGACTAGCGGTTACAATGAGCAGTTCTTC.

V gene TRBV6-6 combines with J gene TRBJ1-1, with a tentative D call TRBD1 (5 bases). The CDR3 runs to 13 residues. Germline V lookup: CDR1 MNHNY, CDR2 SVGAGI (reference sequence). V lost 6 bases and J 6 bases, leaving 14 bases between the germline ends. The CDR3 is CASRRREVAEAFF. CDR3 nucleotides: TGTGCCAGCAGACGCAGGGAGGTCGCTGAAGCTTTCTTT.

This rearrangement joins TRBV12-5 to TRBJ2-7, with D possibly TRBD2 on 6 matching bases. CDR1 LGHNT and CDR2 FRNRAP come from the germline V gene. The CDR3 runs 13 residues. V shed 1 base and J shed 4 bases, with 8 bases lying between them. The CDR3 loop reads CASGLGGDYEQYF. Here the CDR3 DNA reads TGTGCTAGTGGTTTGGGGGGGGATTACGAGCAGTACTTC.

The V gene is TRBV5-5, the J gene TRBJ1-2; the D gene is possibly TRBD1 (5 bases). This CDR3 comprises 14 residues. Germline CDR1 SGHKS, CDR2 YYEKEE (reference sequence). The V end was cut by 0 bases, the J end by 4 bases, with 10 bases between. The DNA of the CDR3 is TGTGCCAGCAGCTTGGTGCAGGGCCGCTATGGCTACACCTTC. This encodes CASSLVQGRYGYTF.

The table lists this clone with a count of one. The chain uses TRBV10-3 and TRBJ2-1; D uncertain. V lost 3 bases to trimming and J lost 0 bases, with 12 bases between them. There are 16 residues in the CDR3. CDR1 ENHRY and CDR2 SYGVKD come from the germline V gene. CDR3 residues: CAISESMVSSYNEQFF. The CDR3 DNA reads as TGTGCCATCAGTGAAAGCATGGTTAGCTCCTACAATGAGCAGTTCTTC.

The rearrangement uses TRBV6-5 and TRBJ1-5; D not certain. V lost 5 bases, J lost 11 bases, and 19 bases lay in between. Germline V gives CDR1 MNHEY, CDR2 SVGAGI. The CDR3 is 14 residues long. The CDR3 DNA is TGTGCCAGCAGTGCACTGGGTCCTAAGCGAGCCCAGCATTTT. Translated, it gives CASSALGPKRAQHF.

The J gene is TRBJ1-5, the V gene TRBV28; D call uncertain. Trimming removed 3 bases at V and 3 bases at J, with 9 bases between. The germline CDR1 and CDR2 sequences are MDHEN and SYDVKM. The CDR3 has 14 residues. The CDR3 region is CASSFRINNQPQHF. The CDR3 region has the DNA TGTGCCAGCAGTTTTCGTATAAACAATCAGCCCCAGCATTTT. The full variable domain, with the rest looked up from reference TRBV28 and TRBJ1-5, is DVKVTQSSRYLVKRTGEKVFLECVQDMDHENMFWYRQDPGLGLRLIYFSYDVKMKEKGDIPEGYSVSREKKERFSLILESASTNQTSMYLCASSFRINNQPQHFGDGTRLSIL.

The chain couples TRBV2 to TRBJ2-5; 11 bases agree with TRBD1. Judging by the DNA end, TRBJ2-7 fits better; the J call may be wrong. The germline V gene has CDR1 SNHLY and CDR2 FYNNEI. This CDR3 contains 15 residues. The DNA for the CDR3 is TGTGCCAGCAGTGTCGGGACAGGGGGCTCCTACGAGCAGTACTTC. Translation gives CASSVGTGGSYEQYF.

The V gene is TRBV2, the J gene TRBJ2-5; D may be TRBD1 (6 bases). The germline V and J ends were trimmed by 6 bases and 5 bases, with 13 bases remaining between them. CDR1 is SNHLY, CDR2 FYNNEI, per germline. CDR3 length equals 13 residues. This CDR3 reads CASRPDSKETQYF. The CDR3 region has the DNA TGTGCCAGCAGGCCGGACAGCAAGGAGACCCAGTACTTC.